This T cell receptor beta chain was retrieved from a study of shared clonotypes between healthy human individuals. The study's findings and limits: In having few donors, the study represented limited genetic and exposure-history diversity.

Germline values: CDR1 ENHRY, CDR2 SYGVKD. The junction had 4 bases not matched to a gene; V was cut back by 6 bases and J by 6 bases. This CDR3 comprises 12 residues. Only in-frame clones appear in the TCRdb table, and some are missing; sequencing was by immunoSEQ multiplex PCR. This sample carries 1,400,000 or so clones, about 98.5% of them seen once, and the ten largest clones take over 0.3%. Concerning this clone itself: Its antigen is currently unknown.

This sequence originates from a man aged 25-40 years in good health. This chain connects TRBV10-3 to TRBJ1-2; TRBD1 agrees at 7 bases. Sequencing was carried out using naive CD4+ T cells sorted from blood. As to subset: CD45RA+ positively selected. CDR3 nucleotide sequence: TGTGCCATCAGCCCCAGGGGGGATGGCTACACCTTC. Its protein product is CAISPRGDGYTF.